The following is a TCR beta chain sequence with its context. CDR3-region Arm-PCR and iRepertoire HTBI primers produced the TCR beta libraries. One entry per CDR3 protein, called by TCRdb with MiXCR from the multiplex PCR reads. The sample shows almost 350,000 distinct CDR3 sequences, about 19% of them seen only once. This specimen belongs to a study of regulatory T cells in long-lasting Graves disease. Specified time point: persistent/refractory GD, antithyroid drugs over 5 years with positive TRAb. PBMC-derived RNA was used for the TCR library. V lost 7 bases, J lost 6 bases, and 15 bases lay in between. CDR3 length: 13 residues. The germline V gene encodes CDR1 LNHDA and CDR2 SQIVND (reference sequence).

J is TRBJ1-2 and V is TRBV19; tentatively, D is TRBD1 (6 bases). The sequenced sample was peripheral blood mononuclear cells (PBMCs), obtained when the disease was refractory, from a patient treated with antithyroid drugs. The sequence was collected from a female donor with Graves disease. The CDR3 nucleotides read TGTGCCAGTAATCCCCAGGCAGGGGATGGCTACACCTTC. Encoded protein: CASNPQAGDGYTF. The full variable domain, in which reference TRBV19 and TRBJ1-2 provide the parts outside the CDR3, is DGGITQSPKYLFRKEGQNVTLSCEQNLNHDAMYWYRQDPGQGLRLIYYSQIVNDFQKGDIAEGYSVSREKKESFPLTVTSAQKNPTAFYLCASNPQAGDGYTFGSGTRLTVV.